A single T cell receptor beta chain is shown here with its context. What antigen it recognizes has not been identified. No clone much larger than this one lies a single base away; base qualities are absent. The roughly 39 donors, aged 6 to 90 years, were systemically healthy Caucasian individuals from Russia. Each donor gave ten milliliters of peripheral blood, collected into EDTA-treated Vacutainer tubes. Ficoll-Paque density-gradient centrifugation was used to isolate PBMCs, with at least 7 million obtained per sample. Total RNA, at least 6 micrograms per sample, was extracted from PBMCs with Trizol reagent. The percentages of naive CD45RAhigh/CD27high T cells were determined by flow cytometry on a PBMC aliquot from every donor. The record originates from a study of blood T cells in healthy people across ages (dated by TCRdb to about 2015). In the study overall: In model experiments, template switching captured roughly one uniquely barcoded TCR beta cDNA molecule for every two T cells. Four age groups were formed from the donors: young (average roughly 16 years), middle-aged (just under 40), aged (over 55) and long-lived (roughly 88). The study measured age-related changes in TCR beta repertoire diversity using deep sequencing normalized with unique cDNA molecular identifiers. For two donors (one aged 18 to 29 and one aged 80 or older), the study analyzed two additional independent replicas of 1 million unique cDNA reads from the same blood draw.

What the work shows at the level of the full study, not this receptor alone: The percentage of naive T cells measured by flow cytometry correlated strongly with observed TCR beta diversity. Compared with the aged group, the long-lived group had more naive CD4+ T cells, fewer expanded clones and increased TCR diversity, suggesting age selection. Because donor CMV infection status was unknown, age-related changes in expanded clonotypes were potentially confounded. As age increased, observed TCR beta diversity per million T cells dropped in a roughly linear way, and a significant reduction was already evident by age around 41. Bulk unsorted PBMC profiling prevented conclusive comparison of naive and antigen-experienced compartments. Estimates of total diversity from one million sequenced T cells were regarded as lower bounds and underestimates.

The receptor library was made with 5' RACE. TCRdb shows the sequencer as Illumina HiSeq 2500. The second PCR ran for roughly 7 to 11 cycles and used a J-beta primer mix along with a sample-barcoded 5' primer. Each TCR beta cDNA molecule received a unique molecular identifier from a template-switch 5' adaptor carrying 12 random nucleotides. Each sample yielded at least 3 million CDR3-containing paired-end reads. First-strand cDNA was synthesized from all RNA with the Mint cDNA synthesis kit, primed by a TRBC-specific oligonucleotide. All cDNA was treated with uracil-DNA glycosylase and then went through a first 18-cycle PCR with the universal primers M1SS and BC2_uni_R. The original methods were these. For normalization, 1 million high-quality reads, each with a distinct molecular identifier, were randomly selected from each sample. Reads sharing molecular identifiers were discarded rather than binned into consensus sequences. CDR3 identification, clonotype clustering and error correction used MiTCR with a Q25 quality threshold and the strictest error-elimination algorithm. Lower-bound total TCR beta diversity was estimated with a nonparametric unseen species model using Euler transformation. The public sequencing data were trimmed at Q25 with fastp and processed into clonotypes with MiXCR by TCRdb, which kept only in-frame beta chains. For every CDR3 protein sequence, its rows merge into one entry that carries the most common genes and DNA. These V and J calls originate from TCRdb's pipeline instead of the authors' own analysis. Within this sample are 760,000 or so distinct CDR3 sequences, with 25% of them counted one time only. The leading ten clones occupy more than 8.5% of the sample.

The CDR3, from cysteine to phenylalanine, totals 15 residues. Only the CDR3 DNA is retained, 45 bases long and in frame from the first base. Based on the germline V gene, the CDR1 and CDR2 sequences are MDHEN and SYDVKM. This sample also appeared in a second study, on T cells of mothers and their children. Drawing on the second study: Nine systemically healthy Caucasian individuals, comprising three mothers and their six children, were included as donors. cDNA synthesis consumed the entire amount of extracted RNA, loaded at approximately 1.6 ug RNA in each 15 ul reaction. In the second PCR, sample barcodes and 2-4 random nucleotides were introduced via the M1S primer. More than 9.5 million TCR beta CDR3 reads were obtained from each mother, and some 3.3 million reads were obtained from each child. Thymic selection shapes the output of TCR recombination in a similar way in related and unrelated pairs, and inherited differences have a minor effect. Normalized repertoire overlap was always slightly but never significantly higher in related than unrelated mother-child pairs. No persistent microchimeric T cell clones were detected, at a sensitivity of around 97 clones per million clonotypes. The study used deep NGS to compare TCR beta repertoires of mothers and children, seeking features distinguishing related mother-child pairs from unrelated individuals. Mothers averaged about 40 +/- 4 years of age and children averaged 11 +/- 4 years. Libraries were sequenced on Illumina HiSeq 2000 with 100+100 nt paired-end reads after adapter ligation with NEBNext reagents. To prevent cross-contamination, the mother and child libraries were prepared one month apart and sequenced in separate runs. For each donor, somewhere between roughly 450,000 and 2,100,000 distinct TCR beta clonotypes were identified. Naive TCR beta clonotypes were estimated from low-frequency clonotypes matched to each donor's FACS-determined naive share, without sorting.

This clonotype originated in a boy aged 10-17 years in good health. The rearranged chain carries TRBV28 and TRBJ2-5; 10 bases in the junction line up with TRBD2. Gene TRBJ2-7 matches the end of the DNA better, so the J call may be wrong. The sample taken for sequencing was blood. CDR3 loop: CASSLIAGGLYEQYF. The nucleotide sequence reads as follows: TGTGCCAGCAGTTTAATAGCGGGAGGCCTCTACGAGCAGTACTTC.